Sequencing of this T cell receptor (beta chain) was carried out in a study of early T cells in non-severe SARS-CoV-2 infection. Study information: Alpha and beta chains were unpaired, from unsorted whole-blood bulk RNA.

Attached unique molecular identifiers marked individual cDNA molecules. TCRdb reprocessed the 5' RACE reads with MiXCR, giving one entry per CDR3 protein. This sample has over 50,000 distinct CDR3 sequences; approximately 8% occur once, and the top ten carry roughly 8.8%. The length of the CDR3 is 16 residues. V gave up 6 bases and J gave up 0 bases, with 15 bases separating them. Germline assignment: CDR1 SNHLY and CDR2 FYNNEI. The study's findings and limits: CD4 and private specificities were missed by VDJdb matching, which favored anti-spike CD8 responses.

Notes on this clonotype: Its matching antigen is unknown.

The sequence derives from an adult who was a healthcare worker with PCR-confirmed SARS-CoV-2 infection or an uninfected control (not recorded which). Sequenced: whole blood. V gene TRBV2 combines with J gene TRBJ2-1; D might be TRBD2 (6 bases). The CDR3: CASSFLSGSSYNEQFF. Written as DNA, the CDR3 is TGTGCCAGCAGCTTCCTTAGCGGTAGCTCCTACAATGAGCAGTTCTTC.